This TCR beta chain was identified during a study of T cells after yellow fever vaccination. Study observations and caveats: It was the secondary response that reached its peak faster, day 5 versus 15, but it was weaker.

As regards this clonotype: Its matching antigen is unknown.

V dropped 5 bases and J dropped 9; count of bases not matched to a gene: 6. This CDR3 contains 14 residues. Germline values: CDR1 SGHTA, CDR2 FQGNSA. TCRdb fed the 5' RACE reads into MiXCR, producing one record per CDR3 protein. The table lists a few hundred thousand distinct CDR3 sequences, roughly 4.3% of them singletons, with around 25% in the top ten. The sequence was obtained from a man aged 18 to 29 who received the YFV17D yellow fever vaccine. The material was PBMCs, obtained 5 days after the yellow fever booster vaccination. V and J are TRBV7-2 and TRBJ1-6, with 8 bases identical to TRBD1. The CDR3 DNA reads TGTGCCAGCAGCATCGGACAGGGAGGTTCACCCCTCCACTTT. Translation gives CASSIGQGGSPLHF.